A single sample gave rise to the 15 T cell receptor beta chains below, sequenced in a study of blood T cell repertoires in COVID-19. Generated by immunoSEQ multiplex PCR, the TCRdb table keeps only in-frame clones and is missing some. The sample consists of around 170,000 clones, approximately 80% of them appearing once. Sequences were obtained from peripheral blood. The receptors were gathered from an elderly woman with acute or convalescent COVID-19.

A word on this clone: This sample also contains other DNA sequences that code for the same CDR3. V gene TRBV6-1 combines with J gene TRBJ1-5; no firm D call. Trimming left V 1 base short and J 4 bases short, with 8 bases between. This CDR3 is 14 amino acids long. Germline CDR1 MNHNS, CDR2 SASEGT. The CDR3 here is CASSEGAGNQPQHF. The CDR3 bases are TGTGCCAGCAGTGAAGGAGCGGGGAATCAGCCCCAGCATTTT.

J is TRBJ1-3 and V is TRBV9; 8 positions match TRBD1. The CDR3 consists of 16 residues. Germline lookup yields CDR1 SGDLS and CDR2 YYNGEE. Trimming cost V 3 bases and J 4 bases; bases outside gene matches: 9. The CDR3, as DNA: TGTGCCAGCAGCGACCCCCAGGGGGCAGCGGGAAACACCATATATTTT. This codes for CASSDPQGAAGNTIYF.

The chain has TRBV24-1 and TRBJ1-5; unclear D gene. This CDR3 has 16 residues. Trimming took 3 bases from V and 1 from J, leaving 12 bases between them. Looked up from germline, CDR1 is KGHDR and CDR2 is SFDVKD. As DNA, the CDR3 is TGTGCCACCAGTGATGAGGGATCCGGAAGCAATCAGCCCCAGCATTTT. Its translation: CATSDEGSGSNQPQHF.

This chain connects TRBV5-6 to TRBJ2-1, with 8 positions matching TRBD1. The CDR3 runs 13 residues. From germline, CDR1 is SGHDT and CDR2 YYEEEE. J lost 7 bases, V lost 4 bases, and 4 bases had no gene match. CDR3 residues: CASSPQGANEQFF. CDR3 coding DNA: TGTGCCAGCAGCCCCCAGGGGGCTAATGAGCAGTTCTTC.

J is TRBJ2-3 and V is TRBV3-1 (or the pseudogene TRBV3-2); 9 bases line up with TRBD1. Per germline, CDR1 LGHDT and CDR2 YNNKEL (reference sequence). This CDR3 comprises 15 residues. J gave up 3 bases and V 1 base, and 2 bases lay outside the gene matches. CDR3 DNA sequence: TGTGCCAGCAGCCAAGGGGGGACAGGGACAGATACGCAGTATTTT. Translating gives CASSQGGTGTDTQYF.

Only a few counts were recorded for this clone. CDR3 DNA sequence: TGTGCCAGCAGCCAGGGCGGGACAGACTATGGCTACACCTTC. Translating gives CASSQGGTDYGYTF. The V call is TRBV3-1 (or the pseudogene TRBV3-2), the J call TRBJ1-2; 7 positions agree with TRBD1. The CDR3 loop spans 14 amino acids. Germline-derived CDR1 and CDR2 are LGHDT and YNNKEL (reference sequence). Unmatched junction bases numbered 4, after V lost 3 bases and J lost 3 bases.

Only a few counts were recorded for this clone. The chain carries TRBV5-1 and TRBJ2-5, with TRBD2 matching 10 bases. V was clipped by 6 bases and J by 2 bases; unmatched bases: 4. Germline lookup yields CDR1 SGHRS and CDR2 YFSETQ. This CDR3 is 14 amino acids long. CDR3 residues: CASMPSGGQETQYF. The CDR3 nucleotides are TGCGCCAGCATGCCTAGCGGGGGTCAAGAGACCCAGTACTTC. Combining the CDR3 with reference TRBV5-1 and TRBJ2-5 gives the whole variable domain KAGVTQTPRYLIKTRGQQVTLSCSPISGHRSVSWYQQTPGQGLQFLFEYFSETQRNKGNFPGRFSGRQFSNSRSEMNVSTLELGDSALYLCASMPSGGQETQYFGPGTRLLVL.

The chain recombines TRBV10-2 with TRBJ1-6; D call uncertain. There are 12 residues in the CDR3. CDR1 is WSHSY, CDR2 SAAADI, per germline. V dropped 8 bases and J dropped 7 bases, with 9 bases sitting between them. CDR3 nucleotides: TGCGCCAGCGCACTAGGGAATTCACCCCTCCACTTT. Residues: CASALGNSPLHF.

The chain is built from TRBV6-6 and TRBJ2-1; D is possibly TRBD2 (6 bases). Trimming left V 9 bases short and J 4 bases short, with 19 bases between. CDR1 is MNHNY, CDR2 SVGAGI, per germline (reference sequence). The CDR3 runs 15 residues. CDR3 sequence reads: CASSQGEVRYNEQFF. CDR3 bases: TGTGCCAGTAGTCAAGGGGAGGTCAGATACAATGAGCAGTTCTTC.

CDR3 sequence (DNA): TGTGCCAGCTCACCGTCCCAGGACACTGAAGCTTTCTTT. The encoded protein is CASSPSQDTEAFF. The rearrangement links TRBV18 to TRBJ1-1; D is ambiguous. The CDR3 extends over 13 amino acids. The germline V gene encodes CDR1 KGHSH and CDR2 LQKENI. V lost 3 bases, J lost 3 bases, and 8 bases lay in between.

This chain uses TRBV19 with TRBJ1-6, with unresolved D. The CDR3 has 15 residues. Trimming shortened V by 6 bases and J by 5 bases, and 14 bases separated the two germline ends. Germline V gene data show CDR1 as LNHDA and CDR2 as SQIVND (reference sequence). In DNA form, the CDR3 reads TGTGCCAGTAGGGTAATTGACGGGAATAATTCACCCCTCCACTTT. It codes for CASRVIDGNNSPLHF.

The rearrangement uses TRBV5-1 and TRBJ2-1, with D possibly TRBD2 on 5 matching bases. The CDR3 consists of 15 residues. Trimming pared 6 bases from V and 9 bases from J, leaving 22 bases between. Germline CDR1 reads SGHRS; CDR2 reads YFSETQ. CDR3 sequence: CASIRSAPGMGEQFF. CDR3 sequence (DNA): TGCGCCAGCATCCGTTCCGCCCCGGGGATGGGTGAGCAGTTCTTC.

The chain joins TRBV4-1 to TRBJ1-2, with D unclear. The V gene lost 0 bases and the J gene lost 4 bases, with 9 bases spanning the gap. The CDR3 has 14 amino acids. Germline V CDR1 and CDR2: MGHRA, YSYEKL. CDR3 sequence reads: CASSQERGFYGYTF. The CDR3 DNA reads as TGCGCCAGCAGCCAAGAACGGGGTTTCTATGGCTACACCTTC.

V usage is TRBV14 and J usage is TRBJ2-3; 8 nucleotides match TRBD1. The junction had 7 bases not matched to a gene; V was cut back by 2 bases and J by 6 bases. This CDR3 is built from 15 residues. Germline V gene data show CDR1 as SGHDN and CDR2 as FVKESK. CDR3 sequence (DNA): TGTGCCAGCAGCCAACTCAGGGGGCGTAGGGATACGCAGTATTTT. Translation: CASSQLRGRRDTQYF.

V and J are TRBV19 and TRBJ1-4; TRBD1 is a possible D gene (6 bases). V lost 3 bases, J lost 7 bases, and 15 bases lay in between. The CDR3 is 15 amino acids. Per germline, CDR1 LNHDA and CDR2 SQIVND (reference sequence). CDR3 residues: CASSIIGQQSEKLFF. Written as DNA, the CDR3 is TGTGCCAGTAGTATTATTGGACAGCAGAGTGAAAAACTGTTTTTT.